The 2 T cell receptor beta chains below come from one sample, sequenced in a study of human T cells and chemical hapten exposure. TCRdb analysed the RACE reads with MiXCR anew, one entry per CDR3 protein. The sample shows 100,000 to 150,000 distinct CDR3 sequences, around 8.3% of them seen only once. Time point: healthy volunteer bleed at 2 weeks. Unfractionated whole blood served as the source for total RNA extraction. Sequences were obtained from whole blood. These receptors originate from a male donor in good health. Some clones in this sample may be carry-over from other donors' samples.

This clonotype was seen at least ten times. The chain has TRBV6-4 and TRBJ2-2; 8 bases line up with TRBD1. After removal of 3 bases from V and 7 bases from J, the junction contained 4 bases not matched to a gene. This CDR3 is built from 14 residues. CDR1 and CDR2 from the germline V gene are MRHNA and SNTAGT. The CDR3 is CASSDGQGGGELFF. CDR3 in DNA: TGTGCCAGCAGTGATGGACAGGGCGGCGGGGAGCTGTTTTTT.

The chain joins TRBV4-3 to TRBJ2-7; D not resolved. This CDR3 has 14 residues. The germline V gene has CDR1 LGHNA and CDR2 YSLEER. The ends were cut back, 0 bases at V and 2 bases at J, with 8 bases in the middle. The CDR3 DNA reads as TGCGCCAGCAGCCAAGATAGCAGTACCTACGAGCAGTACTTC. It translates to CASSQDSSTYEQYF.